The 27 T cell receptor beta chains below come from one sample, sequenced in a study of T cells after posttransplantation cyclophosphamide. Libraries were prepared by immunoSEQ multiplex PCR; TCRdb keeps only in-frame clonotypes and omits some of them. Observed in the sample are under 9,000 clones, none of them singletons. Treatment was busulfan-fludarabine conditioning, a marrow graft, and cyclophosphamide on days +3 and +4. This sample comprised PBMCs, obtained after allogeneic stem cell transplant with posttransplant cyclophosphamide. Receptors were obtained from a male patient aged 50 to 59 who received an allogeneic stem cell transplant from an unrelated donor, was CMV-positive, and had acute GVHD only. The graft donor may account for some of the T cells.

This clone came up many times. As DNA, the CDR3 is TGTGCCACTGAAAGGGGGACAAGCTCCTACAATGAGCAGTTCTTC. Protein sequence: CATERGTSSYNEQFF. J is TRBJ2-1 and V is TRBV19; D perhaps matches TRBD1 (6 bases). Germline lookup yields CDR1 LNHDA and CDR2 SQIVND (reference sequence). The CDR3 sequence is 15 residues long. The germline V and J ends were trimmed by 10 bases and 0 bases, with 16 bases remaining between them.

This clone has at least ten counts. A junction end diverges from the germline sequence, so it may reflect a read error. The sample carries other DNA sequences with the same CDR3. CDR3 nucleotide sequence: TGTGCCAGCAGCCCACTAGGACAAAGAGGACTAGCGTCCTGGGAGCAATACTTC. The encoded protein is CASSPLGQRGLASWEQYF. V and J are TRBV14 and TRBJ2-7; 9 bases line up with TRBD2. CDR3 length: 18 amino acids. CDR1 is SGHDN and CDR2 is FVKESK in the germline V gene.

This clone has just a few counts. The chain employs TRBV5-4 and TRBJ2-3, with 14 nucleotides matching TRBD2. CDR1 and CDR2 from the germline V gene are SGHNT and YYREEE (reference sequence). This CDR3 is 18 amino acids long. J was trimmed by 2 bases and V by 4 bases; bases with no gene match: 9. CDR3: CASSVGLAGEQLTDTQYF. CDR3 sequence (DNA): TGTGCCAGCAGCGTGGGACTAGCGGGAGAACAGCTCACAGATACGCAGTATTTT.

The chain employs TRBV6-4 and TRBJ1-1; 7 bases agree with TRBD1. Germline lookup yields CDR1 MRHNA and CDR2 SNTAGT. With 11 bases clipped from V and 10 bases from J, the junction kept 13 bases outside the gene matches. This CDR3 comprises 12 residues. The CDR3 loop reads CACKDRAPAAFF. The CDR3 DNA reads TGTGCCTGCAAAGACAGGGCCCCCGCAGCTTTCTTT.

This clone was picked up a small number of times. The chain's CDR3 is CASSGQGRGETQYF. CDR3 nucleotide sequence: TGTGCCAGCAGCGGACAGGGGCGGGGGGAGACCCAGTACTTC. The V and J genes are TRBV7-8 and TRBJ2-5, with 9 positions matching TRBD1. Per the germline V gene, CDR1 is SGHVS and CDR2 is FQNEAQ. The trim removed 5 bases at V and 5 bases at J, leaving 6 bases unmatched. CDR3 length: 14 amino acids.

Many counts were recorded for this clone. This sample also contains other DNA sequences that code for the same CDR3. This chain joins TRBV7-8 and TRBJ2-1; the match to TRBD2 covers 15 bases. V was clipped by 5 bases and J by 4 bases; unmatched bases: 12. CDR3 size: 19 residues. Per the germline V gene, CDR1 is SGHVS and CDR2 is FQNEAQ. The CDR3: CASSHPGLAGGTLYNEQFF. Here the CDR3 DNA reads TGTGCCAGCAGCCACCCGGGACTAGCGGGGGGAACATTATACAATGAGCAGTTCTTC. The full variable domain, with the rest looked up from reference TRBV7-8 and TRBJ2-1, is GAGVSQSPRYKVAKRGQDVALRCDPISGHVSLFWYQQALGQGPEFLTYFQNEAQLDKSGLPSDRFFAERPEGSVSTLKIQRTQQEDSAVYLCASSHPGLAGGTLYNEQFFGPGTRLTVL.

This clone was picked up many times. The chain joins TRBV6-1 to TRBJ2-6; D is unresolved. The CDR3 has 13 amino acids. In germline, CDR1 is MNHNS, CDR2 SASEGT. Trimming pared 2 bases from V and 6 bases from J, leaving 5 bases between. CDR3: CASSELVANVLTF. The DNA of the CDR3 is TGTGCCAGCAGTGAACTCGTGGCCAACGTCCTGACTTTC.

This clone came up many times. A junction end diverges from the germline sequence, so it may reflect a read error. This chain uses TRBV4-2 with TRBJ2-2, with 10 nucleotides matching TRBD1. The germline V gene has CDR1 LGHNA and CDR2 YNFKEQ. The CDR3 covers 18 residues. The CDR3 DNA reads TGTGCCAGCAGCGAAGACAGGGGGCGCGGTTGGGACACCGGGGAGCTGTTTTTT. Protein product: CASSEDRGRGWDTGELFF.

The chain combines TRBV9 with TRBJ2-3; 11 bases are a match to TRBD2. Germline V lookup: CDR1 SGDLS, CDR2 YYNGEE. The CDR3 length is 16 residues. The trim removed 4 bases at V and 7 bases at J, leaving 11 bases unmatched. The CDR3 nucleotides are TGTGCCAGCAGCTCCAGACTAGCGGGAATCTTGCATACGCAGTATTTT. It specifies CASSSRLAGILHTQYF.

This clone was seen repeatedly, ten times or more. The CDR3 loop is CASSDRQGSKNIQYF. DNA of the CDR3: TGTGCCAGCAGCGACAGACAGGGTTCCAAAAACATTCAGTACTTC. The rearrangement uses TRBV7-9 and TRBJ2-4; 7 bases map to TRBD1. Per the germline V gene, CDR1 is SEHNR and CDR2 is FQNEAQ (reference sequence). Unmatched junction bases numbered 6, after V lost 5 bases and J lost 2 bases. The CDR3 spans 15 residues.

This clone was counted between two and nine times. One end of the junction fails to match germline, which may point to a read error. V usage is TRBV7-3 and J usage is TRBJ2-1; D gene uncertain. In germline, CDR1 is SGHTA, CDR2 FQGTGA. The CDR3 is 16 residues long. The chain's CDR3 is CASSQEAQSSYNEQFF. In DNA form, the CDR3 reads TGCGCCAGCAGCCAAGAAGCACAGAGCTCCTACAATGAGCAGTTCTTC.

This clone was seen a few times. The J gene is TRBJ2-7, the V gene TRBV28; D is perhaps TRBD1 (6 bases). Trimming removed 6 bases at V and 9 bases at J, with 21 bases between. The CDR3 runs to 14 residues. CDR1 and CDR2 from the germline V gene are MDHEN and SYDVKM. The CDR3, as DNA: TGTGCCAGCAGCCCTTCCTTCGGGACCAGGGGGCAGTACTTC. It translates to CASSPSFGTRGQYF.

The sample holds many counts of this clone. CDR3 region: CASSLASGAGVYEQYF. For the CDR3, the DNA is TGCGCCAGCAGCTTGGCGAGCGGGGCAGGGGTGTACGAGCAGTACTTC. This chain connects TRBV5-1 to TRBJ2-7; tentative D call: TRBD2 (7 bases). The CDR3 length is 16 residues. Trimming took 0 bases from V and 4 from J, leaving 17 bases between them. Per the germline V gene, CDR1 is SGHRS and CDR2 is YFSETQ.

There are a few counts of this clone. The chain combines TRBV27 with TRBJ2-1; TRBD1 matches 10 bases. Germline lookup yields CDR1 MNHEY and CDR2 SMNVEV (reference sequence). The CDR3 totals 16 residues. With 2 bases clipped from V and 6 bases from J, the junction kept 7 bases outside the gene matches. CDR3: CASSLEGWTGGNEQFF. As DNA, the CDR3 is TGTGCCAGCAGTTTAGAAGGCTGGACAGGGGGCAATGAGCAGTTCTTC.

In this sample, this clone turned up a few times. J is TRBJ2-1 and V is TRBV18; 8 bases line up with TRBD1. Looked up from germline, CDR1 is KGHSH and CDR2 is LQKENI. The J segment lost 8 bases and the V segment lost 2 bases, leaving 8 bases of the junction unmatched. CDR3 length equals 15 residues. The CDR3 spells CASSPGAGGWDEQFF. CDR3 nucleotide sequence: TGTGCCAGCTCACCAGGCGCAGGGGGCTGGGATGAGCAGTTCTTC.

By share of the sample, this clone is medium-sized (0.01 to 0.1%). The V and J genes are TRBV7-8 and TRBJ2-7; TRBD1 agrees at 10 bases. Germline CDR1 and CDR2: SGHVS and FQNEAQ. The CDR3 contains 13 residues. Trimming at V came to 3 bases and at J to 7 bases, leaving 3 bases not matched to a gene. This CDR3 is CASSFGQGGEQYF. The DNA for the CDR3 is TGTGCCAGCAGCTTCGGACAGGGGGGAGAGCAGTACTTC.

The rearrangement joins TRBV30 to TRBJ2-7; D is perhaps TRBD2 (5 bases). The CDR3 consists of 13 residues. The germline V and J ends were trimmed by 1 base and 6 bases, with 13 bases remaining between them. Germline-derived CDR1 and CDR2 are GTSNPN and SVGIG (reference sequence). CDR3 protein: CAWSEDLRGEQYF. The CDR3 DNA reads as TGTGCCTGGAGTGAGGACTTACGAGGCGAGCAGTACTTC.

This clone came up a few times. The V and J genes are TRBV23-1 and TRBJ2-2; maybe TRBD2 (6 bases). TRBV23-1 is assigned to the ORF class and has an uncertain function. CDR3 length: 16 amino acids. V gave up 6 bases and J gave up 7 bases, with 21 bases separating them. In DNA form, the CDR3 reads TGCGCCAGCAGCCCGTGCGGCGGAGGGATCGGCGGGGAGCTGTTTTTT. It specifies CASSPCGGGIGGELFF.

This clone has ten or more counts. CDR3 in DNA: TGTGCCAGCAGCCAAGCAATCAAATCACAGGGATCGGACACTGAAGCTTTCTTT. Residues: CASSQAIKSQGSDTEAFF. The V gene is TRBV14, the J gene TRBJ1-1; possibly TRBD1 for D (6 bases). Germline-derived CDR1 and CDR2 are SGHDN and FVKESK. The CDR3 consists of 18 residues. V was cut by 1 base and J by 3 bases, with 21 bases left in between.

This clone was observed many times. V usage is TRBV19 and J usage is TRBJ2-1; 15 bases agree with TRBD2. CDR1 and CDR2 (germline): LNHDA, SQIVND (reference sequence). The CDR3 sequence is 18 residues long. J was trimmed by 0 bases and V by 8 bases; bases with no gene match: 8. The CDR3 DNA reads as TGTGCCAGTGGACCGGGACTAGCGGGAGGTTTCTCCTACAATGAGCAGTTCTTC. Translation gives CASGPGLAGGFSYNEQFF.

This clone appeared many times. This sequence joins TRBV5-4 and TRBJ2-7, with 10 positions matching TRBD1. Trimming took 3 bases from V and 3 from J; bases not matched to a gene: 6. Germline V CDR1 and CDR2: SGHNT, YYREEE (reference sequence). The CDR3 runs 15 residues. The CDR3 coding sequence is TGTGCCAGCAGCTGGGGACAGGGGACTCACTACGAGCAGTACTTC. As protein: CASSWGQGTHYEQYF.

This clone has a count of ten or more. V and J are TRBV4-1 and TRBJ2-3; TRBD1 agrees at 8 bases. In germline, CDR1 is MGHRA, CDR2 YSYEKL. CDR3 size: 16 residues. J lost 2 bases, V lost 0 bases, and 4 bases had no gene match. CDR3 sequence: CASSQEQGGLTDTQYF. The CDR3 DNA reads TGCGCCAGCAGCCAAGAACAGGGGGGACTCACAGATACGCAGTATTTT.

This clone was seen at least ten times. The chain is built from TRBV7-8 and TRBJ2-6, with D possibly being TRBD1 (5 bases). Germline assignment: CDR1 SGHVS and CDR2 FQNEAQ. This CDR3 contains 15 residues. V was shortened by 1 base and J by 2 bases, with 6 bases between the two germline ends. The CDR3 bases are TGTGCCAGCAGCTTAGACAGGACTGGGGCCAACGTCCTGACTTTC. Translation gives CASSLDRTGANVLTF.

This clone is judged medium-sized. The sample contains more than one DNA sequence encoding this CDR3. In nucleotides, the CDR3 is TGTGCCAGCAGTTTACAGGGTAATCAGCCCCAGCATTTT. Residues: CASSLQGNQPQHF. V usage is TRBV28 and J usage is TRBJ1-5; tentative D call: TRBD1 (5 bases). V lost 2 bases and J lost 4, with 6 bases in between. This CDR3 has 13 residues. From germline, CDR1 is MDHEN and CDR2 SYDVKM. Full variable domain (remainder filled in from reference TRBV28 and TRBJ1-5): DVKVTQSSRYLVKRTGEKVFLECVQDMDHENMFWYRQDPGLGLRLIYFSYDVKMKEKGDIPEGYSVSREKKERFSLILESASTNQTSMYLCASSLQGNQPQHFGDGTRLSIL.

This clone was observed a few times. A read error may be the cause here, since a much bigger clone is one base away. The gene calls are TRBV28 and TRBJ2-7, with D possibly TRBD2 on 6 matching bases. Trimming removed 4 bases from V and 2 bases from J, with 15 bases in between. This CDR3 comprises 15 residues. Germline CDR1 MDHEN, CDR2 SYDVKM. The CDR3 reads CASSSPGTPPYEQYF. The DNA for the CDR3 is TGTGCCAGCAGTTCCCCCGGGACTCCCCCCTACGAGCAGTACTTC.

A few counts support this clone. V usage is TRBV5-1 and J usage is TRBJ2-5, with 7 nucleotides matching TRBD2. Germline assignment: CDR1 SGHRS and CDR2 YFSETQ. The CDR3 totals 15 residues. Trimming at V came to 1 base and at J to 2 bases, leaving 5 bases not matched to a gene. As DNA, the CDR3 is TGCGCCAGCAGCTTGTTGGGACTACCACAAGAGACCCAGTACTTC. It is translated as CASSLLGLPQETQYF.

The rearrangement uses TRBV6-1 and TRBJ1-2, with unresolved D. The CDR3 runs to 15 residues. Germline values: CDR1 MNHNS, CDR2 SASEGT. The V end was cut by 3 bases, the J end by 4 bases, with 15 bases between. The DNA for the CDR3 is TGTGCCAGCAGTGAGTCGGTCCCGAGAATCTATGGCTACACCTTC. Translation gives CASSESVPRIYGYTF.